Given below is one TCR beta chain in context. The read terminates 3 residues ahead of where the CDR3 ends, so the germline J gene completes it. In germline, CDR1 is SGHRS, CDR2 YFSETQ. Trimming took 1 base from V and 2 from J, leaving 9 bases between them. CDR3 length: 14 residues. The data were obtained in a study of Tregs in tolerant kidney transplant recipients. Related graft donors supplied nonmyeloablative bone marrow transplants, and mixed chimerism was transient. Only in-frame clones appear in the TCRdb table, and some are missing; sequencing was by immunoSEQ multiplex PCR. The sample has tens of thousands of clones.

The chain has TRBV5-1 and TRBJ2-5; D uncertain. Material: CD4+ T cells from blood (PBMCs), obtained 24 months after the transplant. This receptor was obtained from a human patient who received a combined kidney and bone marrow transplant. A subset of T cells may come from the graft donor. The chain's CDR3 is CASSLWRGQETQYF. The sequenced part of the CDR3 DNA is TGCGCCAGCAGCTTGTGGCGCGGTCAAGAGACC.